Following are 19 T cell receptor beta chains from one sample sequenced in a study of blood T cells in healthy people across ages. Together with a sample-barcoded 5' primer, a J-beta primer mix was included in a second PCR lasting roughly 6 to 12 cycles. TCRdb re-called the 5' RACE reads through MiXCR, storing one row per CDR3 protein. The table has about 900,000 distinct CDR3 sequences, roughly 60% seen once. What was sequenced was blood. The receptors originated from a man aged 25 to 40 in good health.

The chain uses TRBV7-2 and TRBJ2-4, with D tentatively TRBD1 (7 bases). V shed 3 bases and J shed 6 bases, with 15 bases lying between them. The CDR3 has 15 amino acids. CDR1 SGHTA and CDR2 FQGNSA come from the germline V gene. The CDR3 DNA follows: TGTGCCAGCAGCTTTACAGGGGACGGGGGAAACATTCAGTACTTC. Translation gives CASSFTGDGGNIQYF.

This clonotype was seen once. The chain recombines TRBV12-3 or TRBV12-4 with TRBJ2-1; TRBD2 is a possible D gene (6 bases). The CDR3 length is 17 residues. V was clipped by 7 bases and J by 5 bases, with 24 bases between them. CDR3 bases: TGTGCCAGCACCTCATATTTGGGTAGGGACTCAGACAATGAGCAGTTCTTC. This codes for CASTSYLGRDSDNEQFF.

The chain carries TRBV7-2 and TRBJ2-1; 13 bases agree with TRBD2. Germline V gives CDR1 SGHTA, CDR2 FQGNSA. The CDR3 contains 17 residues. After removal of 0 bases from V and 6 bases from J, the junction contained 5 bases not matched to a gene. DNA for the CDR3: TGTGCCAGCAGCTTAGCCCGCTGGACTAGCGGGGGCAATGAGCAGTTCTTC. The encoded protein is CASSLARWTSGGNEQFF.

In this sample, this clonotype turned up a few times. The chain couples TRBV15 to TRBJ2-7, with no clear D. The CDR3 has 13 amino acids. Per germline, CDR1 LNHNV and CDR2 YYDKDF (reference sequence). Trimming pared 0 bases from V and 4 bases from J, leaving 7 bases between. CDR3 DNA sequence: TGTGCCACCAGCAGAGATAGGGAATACGAGCAGTACTTC. Its protein is CATSRDREYEQYF.

The J gene is TRBJ2-5, the V gene TRBV4-1, with 15 nucleotides matching TRBD2. The V gene's germline CDR1 is MGHRA and CDR2 YSYEKL. The CDR3 spans 16 residues. V shed 2 bases and J 4 bases; nucleotides not matched to a gene: 2. CDR3 DNA sequence: TGCGCCAGCAGCCAACCGGGACTAGCGGGGGGAGAGACCCAGTACTTC. Translation: CASSQPGLAGGETQYF.

This chain links TRBV15 with TRBJ2-7; D is ambiguous. The CDR3 is made up of 12 amino acids. The V end lost 3 bases, the J end lost 5 bases, and 8 bases lay between the germline ends. Germline V gives CDR1 LNHNV, CDR2 YYDKDF (reference sequence). CDR3 region: CATSSRHDEQYF. The DNA of the CDR3 is TGTGCCACCAGCAGCAGGCATGACGAGCAGTACTTC.

About this clonotype: One junction end does not reproduce the germline sequence, and a read error may be involved. CDR3 loop: CASSVRAGPMNTKAFF. In DNA, the CDR3 is TGTGCCAGCAGCGTACGGGCAGGGCCGATGAACACTAAAGCTTTCTTT. The gene calls are TRBV9 and TRBJ1-1; D may be TRBD1 (5 bases). CDR3 length: 16 residues. Germline V lookup: CDR1 SGDLS, CDR2 YYNGEE.

This clonotype was found once. The chain has TRBV7-2 and TRBJ2-5; D gene unclear. The CDR3 contains 15 residues. Germline assignment: CDR1 SGHTA and CDR2 FQGNSA. V lost 5 bases to trimming and J lost 11 bases, with 24 bases between them. The CDR3 is CASSQVTLSYNEQYF. In DNA form, the CDR3 reads TGTGCCAGCAGCCAGGTTACTCTCTCCTACAATGAGCAGTACTTC.

The chain is built from TRBV7-8 and TRBJ2-1; 10 nucleotides line up with TRBD1. Trimming cost V 0 bases and J 1 base; bases outside gene matches: 3. The CDR3 length is 17 residues. Germline V CDR1 and CDR2: SGHVS, FQNEAQ. The CDR3 here is CASSLARDRGSYNEQFF. The DNA of the CDR3 is TGTGCCAGCAGCTTAGCGCGGGACAGGGGTTCCTACAATGAGCAGTTCTTC.

V and J are TRBV2 and TRBJ2-3, with D possibly matching TRBD2 (5 bases). CDR3 length equals 15 residues. V was cut by 6 bases and J by 1 base, with 14 bases left in between. Germline loops: CDR1 SNHLY, CDR2 FYNNEI. CDR3 loop: CASRASSLGTDTQYF. DNA of the CDR3: TGTGCCAGCAGGGCTAGCAGCTTGGGCACAGATACGCAGTATTTT.

This sequence joins TRBV4-2 and TRBJ2-7; 15 positions match TRBD2. V lost 5 bases and J lost 7; bases outside the gene matches: 9. The CDR3 extends over 16 amino acids. Per germline, CDR1 LGHNA and CDR2 YNFKEQ. The CDR3 region is CASSAGLAGGRNEQYF. CDR3 nucleotides: TGTGCCAGCAGCGCCGGACTAGCGGGGGGGCGGAATGAGCAGTACTTC.

This clonotype has ten or more counts. The chain employs TRBV7-8 and TRBJ2-7; 7 bases align to TRBD2. Germline CDR1 and CDR2: SGHVS and FQNEAQ. With V trimmed by 6 bases and J by 1 base, 3 bases remained unmatched. The CDR3 has 13 residues. CDR3: CASSSGGSYEQYF. The CDR3 bases are TGTGCCAGCAGTTCCGGGGGGTCCTACGAGCAGTACTTC.

J is TRBJ2-3 and V is TRBV6-4, with D unresolved. V gave up 2 bases and J gave up 2 bases, with 5 bases separating them. CDR3 size: 13 residues. Germline lookup yields CDR1 MRHNA and CDR2 SNTAGT. CDR3 region: CASSDDDTDTQYF. The CDR3 DNA is TGTGCCAGCAGTGACGATGACACAGATACGCAGTATTTT.

On this clonotype itself: The conserved final phenylalanine or tryptophan is absent from the CDR3, which likely points to a read error. The gene calls are TRBV6-6 and TRBJ2-1, with D possibly TRBD1 on 5 matching bases. The V end was cut by 6 bases, the J end by 5 bases, with 14 bases between. The CDR3 runs to 14 residues. CDR1 is MNHNY, CDR2 SVGAGI, per germline (reference sequence). CDR3 nucleotide sequence: TGTGCCAGCAGGGACGGACAACCCAACAATGAGCAGTTCTTA. It yields the protein CASRDGQPNNEQFL.

The chain combines TRBV29-1 with TRBJ1-4, with TRBD1 matching over 7 bases. This CDR3 spans 14 amino acids. Trimming at V came to 4 bases and at J to 3 bases, leaving 5 bases not matched to a gene. CDR1 SQVTM and CDR2 ANQGSEA come from the germline V gene. This CDR3 reads CSVGRGLANEKLFF. The CDR3 DNA is TGCAGCGTTGGCAGGGGGTTAGCTAATGAAAAACTGTTTTTT.

The chain combines TRBV7-2 with TRBJ2-7, with D perhaps being TRBD1 or TRBD2 (5 bases each). TRBJ2-5 matches the DNA end more closely, so the J call is doubtful. Germline loops: CDR1 SGHTA, CDR2 FQGNSA. The CDR3 loop spans 15 amino acids. CDR3 sequence: CASSLTYGTGETQYF. The CDR3 DNA follows: TGTGCCAGCAGCTTAACTTATGGGACGGGGGAGACCCAGTACTTC.

This clonotype came up a few times. The chain couples TRBV6-2 or TRBV6-3 to TRBJ2-7, with 13 bases aligning to TRBD2. The trim removed 2 bases at V and 1 base at J, leaving 5 bases unmatched. Germline V lookup: CDR1 MNHEY, CDR2 SVGEGT. This CDR3 contains 17 residues. CDR3 in DNA: TGTGCCAGCAGTTACGACCCACTAGCGGGGGGGTCCTACGAGCAGTACTTC. Residues: CASSYDPLAGGSYEQYF.

The chain's CDR3 is CAWDRGLGTGELFF. CDR3 nucleotide sequence: TGTGCCTGGGACAGGGGGCTAGGGACCGGGGAGCTGTTTTTT. The V and J genes are TRBV30 and TRBJ2-2; 10 bases are shared with TRBD1. Losses at the gene ends were 5 bases for V and 5 bases for J; bases not matched to a gene: 5. This CDR3 contains 14 residues. Germline CDR1 and CDR2: GTSNPN and SVGIG (reference sequence).

This rearrangement joins TRBV7-9 to TRBJ1-4; maybe TRBD1 (6 bases). From germline, CDR1 is SEHNR and CDR2 FQNEAQ (reference sequence). The CDR3 has 15 amino acids. Trimming removed 5 bases from V and 2 bases from J, with 12 bases in between. CDR3 region: CASSRTGLTNEKLFF. The DNA for the CDR3 is TGTGCCAGCAGCAGAACAGGGCTGACTAATGAAAAACTGTTTTTT.